This entry lists 6 T cell receptor beta chains sequenced from one sample in a study of CD4 T cells in relation to SARS-CoV-2 and coronaviruses. Their specific antigens are unknown. TCRdb's copy holds only in-frame clones and misses some; the assay was immunoSEQ multiplex PCR. The table shows some 22,000 clones, with approximately 80% occurring only once. Unexposed donor CD4+ T cells date from 2011-2018, before the COVID-19 pandemic. The cells were cultured for about ten days before CD4+ T cells were isolated. The sample comprised CD4+ T cells from PBMCs, cultured in vitro. The receptors derive from a human donor in good health.

The genes are TRBV5-4 and TRBJ1-2, with 7 bases matching TRBD1. This CDR3 is built from 16 residues. The germline gives CDR1 SGHNT, CDR2 YYREEE (reference sequence). The V gene end was trimmed by 5 bases and the J gene end by 1 base; junction bases not matched to a gene: 11. CDR3 in DNA: TGTGCCAGCAGTCGGGCGGCAGGGGGGTTTAACTATGGCTACACCTTC. Its translation: CASSRAAGGFNYGYTF.

The chain links TRBV6-5 to TRBJ2-2, with D possibly being TRBD2 (5 bases). V shed 5 bases and J shed 6 bases, with 7 bases lying between them. This CDR3 contains 12 residues. The germline V gene encodes CDR1 MNHEY and CDR2 SVGAGI. As DNA, the CDR3 is TGTGCCAGCAGTCTGGGAGCCGGGGAGCTGTTTTTT. Protein: CASSLGAGELFF.

The chain employs TRBV5-5 and TRBJ2-4, with 9 bases aligning to TRBD1. The CDR3 is made up of 14 amino acids. V lost 4 bases and J lost 5; bases outside the gene matches: 4. The germline V gene has CDR1 SGHKS and CDR2 YYEKEE (reference sequence). This CDR3 reads CASSTRDRENIQYF. The CDR3 DNA sequence: TGTGCCAGCAGCACCCGGGACAGGGAAAACATTCAGTACTTC.

The genes are TRBV6-4 and TRBJ2-3; TRBD2 aligns across 9 bases. The trim removed 5 bases at V and 1 base at J, leaving 1 base unmatched. There are 14 residues in the CDR3. Germline V gene lookup returns CDR1 MRHNA and CDR2 SNTAGT. CDR3 DNA: TGTGCCAGCAGTTGGACTAGCGGCACAGATACGCAGTATTTT. This codes for CASSWTSGTDTQYF.

The chain has TRBV28 and TRBJ2-1; D gene uncertain. This CDR3 spans 13 amino acids. Germline-derived CDR1 and CDR2 are MDHEN and SYDVKM. V was shortened by 6 bases and J by 4 bases, with 10 bases between the two germline ends. The CDR3 nucleotides read TGTGCCAGCAGCTTGGGGAATTACAATGAGCAGTTCTTC. Translated: CASSLGNYNEQFF.

The chain has TRBV6-2 or TRBV6-3 and TRBJ2-3, with 12 nucleotides matching TRBD2. Unmatched junction bases numbered 5, after V lost 5 bases and J lost 2 bases. The germline CDR1 and CDR2 sequences are MNHEY and SVGEGT. This CDR3 spans 16 amino acids. CDR3 coding DNA: TGTGCCAGCAGTCCCTGGACTAGCGGGACCACAGATACGCAGTATTTT. Translated: CASSPWTSGTTDTQYF.